This T cell receptor (beta chain) was documented in a study of cytomegalovirus exposure and HLA in healthy donors. Overall study results and limits: Sequencing likely caused a cluster of highly shared sequence variants. A missense DCLRE1C variant was associated with V- and J-gene trimming of TCR beta chains in a later analysis, and an independent cohort replicated the association.

Worth noting for this clone: Its target is not known.

V was shortened by 7 bases and J by 3 bases, with 17 bases between the two germline ends. The CDR3 has 14 residues. Primers for the PCR totalled 60 Vbeta and 13 Jbeta. Sequencing used immunoSEQ multiplex PCR; TCRdb keeps in-frame clones, though not all of them. This sample has approximately 160,000 clones; 82% occur once, and the top ten carry more than 0.75%. What was sequenced was PBMCs. This sequence joins TRBV5-3 and TRBJ2-7, with D possibly matching TRBD2 (6 bases). TRBV5-3 is an open reading frame whose function is uncertain. The sequence came from a girl aged 2 to 10 in good health and CMV-seropositive. The CDR3 nucleotides are TGTGCCAGAGGGTTACCGGGACTTGACTACGAGCAGTACTTC. Translation: CARGLPGLDYEQYF.